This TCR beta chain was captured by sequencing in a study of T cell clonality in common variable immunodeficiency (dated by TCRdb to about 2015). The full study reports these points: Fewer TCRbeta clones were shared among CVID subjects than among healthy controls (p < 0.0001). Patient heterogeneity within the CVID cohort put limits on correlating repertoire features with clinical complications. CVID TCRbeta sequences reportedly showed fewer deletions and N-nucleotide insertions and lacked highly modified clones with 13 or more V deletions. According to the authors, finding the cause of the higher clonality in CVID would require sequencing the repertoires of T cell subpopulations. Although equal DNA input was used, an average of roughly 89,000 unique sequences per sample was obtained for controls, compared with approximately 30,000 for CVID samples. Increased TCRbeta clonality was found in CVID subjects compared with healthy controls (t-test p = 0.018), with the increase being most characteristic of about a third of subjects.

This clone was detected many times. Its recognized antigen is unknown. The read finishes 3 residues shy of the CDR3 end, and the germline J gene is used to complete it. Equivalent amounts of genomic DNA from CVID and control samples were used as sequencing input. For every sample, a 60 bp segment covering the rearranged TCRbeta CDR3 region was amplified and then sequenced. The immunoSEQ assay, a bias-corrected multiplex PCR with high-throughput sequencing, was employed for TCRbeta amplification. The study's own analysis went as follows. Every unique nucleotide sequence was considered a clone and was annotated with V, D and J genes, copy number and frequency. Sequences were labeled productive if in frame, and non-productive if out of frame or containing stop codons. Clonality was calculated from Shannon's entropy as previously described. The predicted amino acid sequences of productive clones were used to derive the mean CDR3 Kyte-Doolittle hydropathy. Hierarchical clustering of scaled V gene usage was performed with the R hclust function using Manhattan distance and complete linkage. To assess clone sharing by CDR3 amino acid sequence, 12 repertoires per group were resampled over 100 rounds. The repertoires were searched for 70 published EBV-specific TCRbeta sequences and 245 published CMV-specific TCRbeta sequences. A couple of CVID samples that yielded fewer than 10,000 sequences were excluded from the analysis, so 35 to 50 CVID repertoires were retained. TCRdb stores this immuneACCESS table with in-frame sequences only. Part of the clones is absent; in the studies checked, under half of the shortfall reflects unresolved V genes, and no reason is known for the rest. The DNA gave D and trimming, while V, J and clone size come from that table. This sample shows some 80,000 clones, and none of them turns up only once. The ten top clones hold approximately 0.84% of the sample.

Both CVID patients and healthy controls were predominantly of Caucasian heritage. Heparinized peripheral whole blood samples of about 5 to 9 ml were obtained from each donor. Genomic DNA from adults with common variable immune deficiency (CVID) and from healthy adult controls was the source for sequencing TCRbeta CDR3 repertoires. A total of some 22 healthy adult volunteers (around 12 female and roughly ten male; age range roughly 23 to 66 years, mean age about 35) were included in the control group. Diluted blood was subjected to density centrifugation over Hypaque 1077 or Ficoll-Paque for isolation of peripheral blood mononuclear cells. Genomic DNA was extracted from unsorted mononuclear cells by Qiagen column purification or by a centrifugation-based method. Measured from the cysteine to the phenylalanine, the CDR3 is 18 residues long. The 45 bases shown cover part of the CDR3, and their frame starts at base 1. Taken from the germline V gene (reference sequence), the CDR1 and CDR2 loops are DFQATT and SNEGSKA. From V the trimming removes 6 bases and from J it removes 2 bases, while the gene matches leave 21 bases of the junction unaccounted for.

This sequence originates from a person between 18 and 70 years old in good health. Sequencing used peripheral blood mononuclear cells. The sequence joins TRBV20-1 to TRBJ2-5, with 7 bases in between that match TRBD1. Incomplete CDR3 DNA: TGCAGTGCCATCCTCCGACAGGGAAATCTTAGGGCTCAAGAGACC. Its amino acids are CSAILRQGNLRAQET. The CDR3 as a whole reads CSAILRQGNLRAQETQYF.